These 20 T cell receptor beta chains originate from one sample sequenced in a study of T cell responses to AZD1222 COVID-19 vaccine. The protocol was immunoSEQ multiplex PCR, while the TCRdb copy is restricted to in-frame clones and leaves out a portion. The profile shows about 160,000 clones, roughly 90% of them singletons. The specimen comprised peripheral blood, sampled on day 0 of AZD1222 vaccination. These receptors were taken from an adult in good health.

The chain uses TRBV27 and TRBJ2-1; 8 bases map to TRBD1. Germline-derived CDR1 and CDR2 are MNHEY and SMNVEV (reference sequence). Losses at the gene ends were 3 bases for V and 1 base for J; bases not matched to a gene: 2. The CDR3 has 15 residues. The CDR3 bases are TGTGCCAGCAGTTTGCGACAGGGGTCCTACAATGAGCAGTTCTTC. This encodes CASSLRQGSYNEQFF.

This chain links TRBV19 with TRBJ1-1; D remains unclear. Trimming pared 7 bases from V and 1 base from J, leaving 13 bases between. CDR1 LNHDA and CDR2 SQIVND come from the germline V gene (reference sequence). The CDR3 has 14 amino acids. CDR3 coding DNA: TGTGCCAGTATCCCCGGGAGGAAGAACACTGAAGCTTTCTTT. Translating gives CASIPGRKNTEAFF.

The V and J genes are TRBV5-1 and TRBJ2-7; the match to TRBD2 covers 7 bases. Germline V gene sequence: CDR1 SGHRS, CDR2 YFSETQ. The CDR3 sequence is 19 residues long. The V gene end was trimmed by 0 bases and the J gene end by 0 bases; junction bases not matched to a gene: 15. As DNA, the CDR3 is TGCGCCAGCAGCTTGGCTTCATCCAGCGGGGCTACCAGCTCCTACGAGCAGTACTTC. Residues: CASSLASSSGATSSYEQYF.

The chain recombines TRBV19 with TRBJ1-1; D is perhaps TRBD1 (5 bases). This CDR3 has 14 residues. The V gene's germline CDR1 is LNHDA and CDR2 SQIVND (reference sequence). Trimming cost V 7 bases and J 1 base, with 13 bases left between them. The DNA of the CDR3 is TGTGCCAGTATAATTGGGCAGGGGAACACTGAAGCTTTCTTT. Translating it yields CASIIGQGNTEAFF.

V gene TRBV30 combines with J gene TRBJ2-5, with 7 bases fitting TRBD1. Germline lookup yields CDR1 GTSNPN and CDR2 SVGIG (reference sequence). Trimming took 4 bases from V and 2 from J; bases not matched to a gene: 4. CDR3 size: 13 residues. This CDR3 reads CAWTHRGQETQYF. The CDR3 DNA reads TGTGCCTGGACCCACAGGGGACAAGAGACCCAGTACTTC.

CDR3 DNA: TGTGCCAGCAGCTCCACACAGGGTTATGGCTACACCTTC. This sequence encodes CASSSTQGYGYTF. V usage is TRBV7-2 and J usage is TRBJ1-2; a possible D gene is TRBD1 (6 bases). This CDR3 has 13 amino acids. Trimming removed 4 bases from V and 5 bases from J, with 11 bases in between. From germline, CDR1 is SGHTA and CDR2 FQGNSA.

The chain employs TRBV15 and TRBJ2-1; 10 positions match TRBD2. Germline lookup yields CDR1 LNHNV and CDR2 YYDKDF (reference sequence). The CDR3 runs 18 residues. Losses at the gene ends were 2 bases for V and 7 bases for J; bases not matched to a gene: 14. CDR3 amino acids: CATSRSALAGAKWNEQFF. CDR3 nucleotide sequence: TGTGCCACCAGCAGATCTGCCCTAGCGGGAGCTAAATGGAATGAGCAGTTCTTC.

The genes are TRBV7-3 and TRBJ1-1; 7 bases map to TRBD1. The CDR3 is 15 residues long. CDR1 SGHTA and CDR2 FQGTGA come from the germline V gene. J gave up 5 bases and V 0 bases, and 6 bases lay outside the gene matches. The CDR3 is CASSLTGTAETEAFF. CDR3 bases: TGTGCCAGCAGCTTAACCGGGACAGCGGAGACTGAAGCTTTCTTT.

This rearrangement joins TRBV7-3 to TRBJ2-1, with TRBD2 matching 8 bases. There are 14 residues in the CDR3. With 5 bases clipped from V and 10 bases from J, the junction kept 10 bases outside the gene matches. Per germline, CDR1 SGHTA and CDR2 FQGTGA. CDR3 DNA: TGTGCCAGCAGCCCTACAGCGGGAGTGTTCGAGCAGTTCTTC. It encodes CASSPTAGVFEQFF.

V gene TRBV10-3 combines with J gene TRBJ1-5, with D maybe TRBD1 (5 bases). Germline CDR1 is ENHRY and CDR2 is SYGVKD. Trimming left V 2 bases short and J 5 bases short, with 7 bases between. This CDR3 region has 13 residues. The CDR3 DNA reads TGTGCCATCAGTGAGGGGGGGTATCAGCCCCAGCATTTT. Its protein product is CAISEGGYQPQHF.

This clone showed up just once. V gene TRBV2 combines with J gene TRBJ1-6, with D uncertain. Germline CDR1 and CDR2: SNHLY and FYNNEI. CDR3 size: 13 residues. V was pared by 6 bases and J by 2 bases, with 5 bases between. The CDR3 sequence: CASRGTYNSPLHF. DNA for the CDR3: TGTGCCAGCAGAGGGACCTATAATTCACCCCTCCACTTT. Full variable domain (rest looked up from reference TRBV2 and TRBJ1-6): EPEVTQTPSHQVTQMGQEVILRCVPISNHLYFYWYRQILGQKVEFLVSFYNNEISEKSEIFDDQFSVERPDGSNFTLKIRSTKLEDSAMYFCASRGTYNSPLHFGNGTRLTVT.

This clone was found a few times. The V and J genes are TRBV28 and TRBJ1-2; D may be TRBD1 (6 bases). V lost 5 bases, J lost 2 bases, and 9 bases lay in between. The CDR3 has 13 amino acids. Germline V lookup: CDR1 MDHEN, CDR2 SYDVKM. The chain's CDR3 is CASSPTGNYGYTF. CDR3 sequence (DNA): TGTGCCAGCAGTCCGACAGGAAACTATGGCTACACCTTC.

The gene calls are TRBV5-6 and TRBJ2-7, with 12 bases fitting TRBD2. CDR3 length: 15 amino acids. CDR1 SGHDT and CDR2 YYEEEE come from the germline V gene. The ends lost 0 bases at V and 10 bases at J; junction bases unmatched: 8. CDR3 residues: CASSLAGLAGGKQYF. In DNA form, the CDR3 reads TGTGCCAGCAGCTTGGCGGGGCTAGCGGGAGGGAAACAGTACTTC.

The genes are TRBV5-4 and TRBJ2-1; 11 nucleotides line up with TRBD2. The V gene's germline CDR1 is SGHNT and CDR2 YYREEE (reference sequence). With 3 bases clipped from V and 10 bases from J, the junction kept 6 bases outside the gene matches. The CDR3 consists of 14 residues. The CDR3 loop is CASSSQLAGGEQFF. The CDR3, as DNA: TGTGCCAGCAGCTCTCAGCTAGCGGGGGGCGAGCAGTTCTTC.

The chain combines TRBV5-1 with TRBJ1-2, with TRBD1 matching 9 bases. CDR1 is SGHRS, CDR2 YFSETQ, per germline. The CDR3 consists of 15 residues. The ends lost 7 bases at V and 5 bases at J; junction bases unmatched: 12. CDR3: CASSETGQGLYGYTF. For the CDR3, the DNA is TGCGCCAGCTCGGAGACTGGACAGGGGCTTTATGGCTACACCTTC.

V is TRBV3-1 (or the pseudogene TRBV3-2) and J is TRBJ1-1; 8 bases match TRBD1. The germline V gene has CDR1 LGHDT and CDR2 YNNKEL (reference sequence). V lost 4 bases and J lost 5; bases outside the gene matches: 6. This CDR3 is 14 amino acids long. The CDR3 here is CASSPGQGWTEAFF. The CDR3 DNA follows: TGTGCCAGCAGCCCCGGACAGGGTTGGACTGAAGCTTTCTTT.

The chain joins TRBV7-2 to TRBJ2-3; perhaps TRBD2 as D (6 bases). Germline V gene lookup returns CDR1 SGHTA and CDR2 FQGNSA. Trimming took off 5 bases at V and 6 bases at J, with 27 bases between the two ends. This CDR3 spans 18 amino acids. The CDR3 protein is CASSTFLVSGKAADTQYF. The CDR3 DNA follows: TGTGCCAGCAGCACCTTCCTGGTTAGCGGCAAAGCGGCGGATACGCAGTATTTT.

V gene TRBV27 combines with J gene TRBJ1-3, with no clear D. CDR3 size: 15 residues. The V and J ends lost 2 bases and 0 bases respectively, with 8 bases between them. Germline CDR1 and CDR2: MNHEY and SMNVEV (reference sequence). CDR3 sequence: CASSLNWSSGNTIYF. The CDR3 region has the DNA TGTGCCAGCAGTTTAAACTGGAGCTCTGGAAACACCATATATTTT.

This sequence joins TRBV6-4 and TRBJ1-1; TRBD1 is a possible D gene (5 bases). With 4 bases removed from V and 0 bases from J, the gap between germline ends came to 15 bases. CDR3 size: 16 residues. Germline V gives CDR1 MRHNA, CDR2 SNTAGT. CDR3: CASSAPLGRVNTEAFF. The CDR3 DNA reads TGTGCCAGCAGTGCCCCTTTGGGCAGGGTGAACACTGAAGCTTTCTTT.

J is TRBJ2-7 and V is TRBV10-3; TRBD2 agrees at 8 bases. In germline, CDR1 is ENHRY, CDR2 SYGVKD. CDR3 length equals 14 residues. Trimming took 6 bases from V and 6 from J; bases not matched to a gene: 10. In nucleotides, the CDR3 is TGTGCCATCAGCCAGCGGGAGTCAGGGAGCGAGCAGTACTTC. Its protein is CAISQRESGSEQYF.